Listed below are T cell receptor beta chains from one sample, sequenced in a study of control samples from healthy donors and cancer patients. Only in-frame clones appear in the TCRdb table, and some are missing; sequencing was by immunoSEQ multiplex PCR. The sample records 90,000 to 100,000 clones, approximately 80% being singletons. Material: blood. Receptors originate from a woman in her twenties or thirties in good health. The CDR3 runs from the conserved cysteine through the conserved F or W. D genes are given only for firm matches. A row's size may be missing; if present it is once, few, many or a size class.

v_call,clone_size,j_call,d_call,cdr3_aa,cdr3_nt
TRBV2,-,TRBJ1-2,TRBD1,CASTSDRGQGYTF,TGTGCCAGCACCTCGGACAGGGGGCAAGGCTACACCTTC
TRBV6-2/TRBV6-3,-,TRBJ2-1,-,CASSYPGNEQFF,TGTGCCAGCAGTTACCCAGGGAATGAGCAGTTCTTC
TRBV5-4,-,TRBJ2-5,-,CASSPGPGETQYF,TGTGCCAGCAGCCCGGGCCCCGGAGAGACCCAGTACTTC
TRBV7-8,few,TRBJ1-1,-,CASTKPGGNTEAFF,TGTGCCAGCACCAAACCCGGGGGGAACACTGAAGCTTTCTTT
TRBV5-4,-,TRBJ2-1,-,CASSLGGVLSYNEQFF,TGTGCCAGCAGCTTGGGAGGGGTCCTCTCCTACAATGAGCAGTTCTTC
TRBV2,-,TRBJ1-5,TRBD1,CASRGDRGLNQPQHF,TGTGCCAGCAGGGGAGACAGGGGTTTGAATCAGCCCCAGCATTTT
TRBV6-5,-,TRBJ1-6,TRBD1,CASTPTGGYFSPLHF,TGTGCCAGCACTCCTACAGGGGGCTATTTTTCACCCCTCCACTTT
TRBV11-2,-,TRBJ1-6,-,CASSLDWSSYNSPLHF,TGTGCCAGCAGCTTAGATTGGAGCTCCTATAATTCACCCCTCCACTTT
TRBV5-4,-,TRBJ2-3,-,CASSPRNTDTQYF,TGTGCCAGCAGCCCTAGAAACACAGATACGCAGTATTTT
TRBV5-4,once,TRBJ2-7,-,CASSLPDPGEQYF,TGTGCCAGCAGCTTACCGGACCCGGGCGAGCAGTACTTC
TRBV9,-,TRBJ1-4,TRBD1,CASSKRTGGDEKLFF,TGTGCCAGCAGCAAACGAACAGGGGGCGATGAAAAACTGTTTTTT
TRBV6-2/TRBV6-3,-,TRBJ2-7,-,CASSYSSGLSGEQYF,TGTGCCAGCAGTTACTCGAGCGGTCTCTCTGGAGAGCAGTACTTC
TRBV6-5,-,TRBJ1-6,-,CASSPAPGQASPLHF,TGTGCCAGCAGTCCGGCCCCAGGGCAGGCTTCACCCCTCCACTTT
TRBV30,-,TRBJ1-6,-,CAWSVRDRVSSPLHF,TGTGCCTGGAGTGTAAGGGACCGGGTTTCTTCACCCCTCCACTTT
TRBV6-2/TRBV6-3,-,TRBJ2-5,TRBD2,CASSSLGGLIQETQYF,TGTGCCAGCAGTTCACTCGGGGGGTTGATCCAAGAGACCCAGTACTTC
TRBV7-3,-,TRBJ1-2,TRBD1,CASSRDRESYTF,TGTGCCAGCAGTCGGGACAGGGAGAGCTACACCTTC
TRBV15,-,TRBJ1-1,-,CATSREGANTEAFF,TGTGCCACCAGCAGAGAGGGGGCGAACACTGAAGCTTTCTTT
TRBV6-6,-,TRBJ1-5,-,CASSTYEAQHF,TGTGCCAGCAGTACCTACGAAGCCCAGCATTTT
TRBV6-2/TRBV6-3,few,TRBJ1-2,-,CASNPGGDYGYTF,TGTGCCAGCAACCCCGGGGGTGACTATGGCTACACCTTC
TRBV7-2,few,TRBJ1-4,-,CASSFGNEKLFF,TGTGCCAGCAGCTTTGGTAATGAAAAACTGTTTTTT
TRBV5-1,-,TRBJ2-7,TRBD2,CASSLGTSGGSHYEQYF,TGCGCCAGCAGCTTGGGGACTAGCGGGGGTTCCCATTACGAGCAGTACTTC
TRBV7-6,-,TRBJ1-2,-,CASSPYAGDYGYTF,TGTGCCAGCAGCCCCTATGCGGGAGACTATGGCTACACCTTC
TRBV18,-,TRBJ2-1,-,CASSPIEVLTNNEQFF,TGTGCCAGCTCACCGATTGAGGTGCTAACCAACAATGAGCAGTTCTTC
TRBV11-2,-,TRBJ1-1,-,CASSTTVQASEAFF,TGTGCCAGCAGCACGACGGTCCAGGCCAGTGAGGCTTTCTTT
TRBV5-1,-,TRBJ2-5,-,CASSLGVLRGLKETQYF,TGCGCCAGCAGCTTGGGGGTGTTGCGGGGGCTCAAAGAGACCCAGTACTTC
TRBV5-6,-,TRBJ2-2,TRBD2,CASSLPRGSGGFTGELFF,TGTGCCAGCAGCTTGCCTAGGGGCAGCGGGGGTTTCACCGGGGAGCTGTTTTTT
TRBV4-3,-,TRBJ1-2,TRBD1,CASSHAAPQGANNYGYTF,TGCGCCAGCAGCCACGCGGCACCCCAGGGGGCTAATAACTATGGCTACACCTTC
TRBV29-1,-,TRBJ1-2,-,CSVIIGNYGYTF,TGCAGCGTTATTATCGGGAACTATGGCTACACCTTC